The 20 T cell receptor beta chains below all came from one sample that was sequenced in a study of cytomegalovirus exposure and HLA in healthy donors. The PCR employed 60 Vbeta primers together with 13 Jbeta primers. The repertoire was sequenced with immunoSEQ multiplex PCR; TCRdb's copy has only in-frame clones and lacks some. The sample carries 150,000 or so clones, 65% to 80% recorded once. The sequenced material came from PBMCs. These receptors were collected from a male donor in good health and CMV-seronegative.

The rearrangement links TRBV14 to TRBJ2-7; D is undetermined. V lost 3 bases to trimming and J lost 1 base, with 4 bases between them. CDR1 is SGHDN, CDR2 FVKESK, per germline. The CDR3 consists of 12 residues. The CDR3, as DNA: TGTGCCAGCAGCCATGTATCCTACGAGCAGTACTTC. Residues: CASSHVSYEQYF.

The CDR3 here is CASSFQGLGTDTQYF. The CDR3 DNA reads TGTGCCAGCAGTTTCCAGGGACTAGGCACAGATACGCAGTATTTT. The V and J genes are TRBV28 and TRBJ2-3, with 8 positions matching TRBD2. The CDR3 loop spans 15 amino acids. CDR1 and CDR2 from the germline V gene are MDHEN and SYDVKM. V was pared by 3 bases and J by 1 base, with 3 bases of the junction left unmatched.

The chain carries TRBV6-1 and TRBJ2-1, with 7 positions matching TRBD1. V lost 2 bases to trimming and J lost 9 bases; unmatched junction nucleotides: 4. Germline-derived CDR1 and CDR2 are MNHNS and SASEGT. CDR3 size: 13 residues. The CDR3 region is CASSEQGDSEQFF. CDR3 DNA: TGTGCCAGCAGTGAACAGGGGGATAGTGAGCAGTTCTTC.

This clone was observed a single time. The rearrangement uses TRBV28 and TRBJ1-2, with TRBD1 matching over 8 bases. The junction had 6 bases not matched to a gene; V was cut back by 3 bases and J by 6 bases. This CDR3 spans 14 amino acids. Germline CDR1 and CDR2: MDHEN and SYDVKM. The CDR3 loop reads CASSFGQGKNGYTF. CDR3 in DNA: TGTGCCAGCAGTTTTGGACAGGGCAAAAATGGCTACACCTTC.

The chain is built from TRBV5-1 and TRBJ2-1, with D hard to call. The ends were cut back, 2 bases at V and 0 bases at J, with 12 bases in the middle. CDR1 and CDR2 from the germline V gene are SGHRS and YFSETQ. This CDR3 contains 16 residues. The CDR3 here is CASSFGETYSYNEQFF. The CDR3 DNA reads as TGCGCCAGCAGCTTCGGCGAGACATACTCCTACAATGAGCAGTTCTTC. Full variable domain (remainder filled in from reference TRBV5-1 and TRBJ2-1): KAGVTQTPRYLIKTRGQQVTLSCSPISGHRSVSWYQQTPGQGLQFLFEYFSETQRNKGNFPGRFSGRQFSNSRSEMNVSTLELGDSALYLCASSFGETYSYNEQFFGPGTRLTVL.

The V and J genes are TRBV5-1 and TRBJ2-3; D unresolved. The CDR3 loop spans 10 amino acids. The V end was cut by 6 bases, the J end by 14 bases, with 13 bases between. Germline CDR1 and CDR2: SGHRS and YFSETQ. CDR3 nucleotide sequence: TGCGCCAGCAAACCCCCAAACAGGTATTTT. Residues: CASKPPNRYF.

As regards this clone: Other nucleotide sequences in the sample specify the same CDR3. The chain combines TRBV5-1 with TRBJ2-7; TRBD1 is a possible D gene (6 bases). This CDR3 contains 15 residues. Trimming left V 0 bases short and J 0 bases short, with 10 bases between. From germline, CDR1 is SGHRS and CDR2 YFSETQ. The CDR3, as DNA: TGCGCCAGCAGCTTGGCGGGACAAAGCTCCTACGAGCAGTACTTC. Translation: CASSLAGQSSYEQYF.

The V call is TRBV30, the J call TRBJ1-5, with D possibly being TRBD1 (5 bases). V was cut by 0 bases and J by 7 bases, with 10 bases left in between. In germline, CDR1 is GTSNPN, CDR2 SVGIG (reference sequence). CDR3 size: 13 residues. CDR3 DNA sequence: TGTGCCTGGAGTGTCAGGGTAGACCAGCCCCAGCATTTT. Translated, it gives CAWSVRVDQPQHF. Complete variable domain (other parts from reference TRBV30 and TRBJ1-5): SQTIHQWPATLVQPVGSPLSLECTVEGTSNPNLYWYRQAAGRGLQLLFYSVGIGQISSEVPQNLSASRPQDRQFILSSKKLLLSDSGFYLCAWSVRVDQPQHFGDGTRLSIL.

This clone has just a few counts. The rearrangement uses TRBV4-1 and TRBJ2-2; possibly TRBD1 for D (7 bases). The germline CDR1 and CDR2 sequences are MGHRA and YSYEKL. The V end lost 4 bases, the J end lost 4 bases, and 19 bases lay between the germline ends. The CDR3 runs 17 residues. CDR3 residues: CASSPRGPLGLTGELFF. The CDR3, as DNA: TGCGCCAGCAGCCCGAGGGGGCCTTTGGGACTCACCGGGGAGCTGTTTTTT.

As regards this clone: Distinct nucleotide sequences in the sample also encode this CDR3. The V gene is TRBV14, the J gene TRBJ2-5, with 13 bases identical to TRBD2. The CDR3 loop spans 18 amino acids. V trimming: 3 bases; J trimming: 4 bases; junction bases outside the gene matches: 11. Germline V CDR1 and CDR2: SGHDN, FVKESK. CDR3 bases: TGTGCCAGCAGCCACGGCAGGACTAGCGGGAGAATAGGAGAGACCCAGTACTTC. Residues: CASSHGRTSGRIGETQYF. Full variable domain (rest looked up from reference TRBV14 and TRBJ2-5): EAGVTQFPSHSVIEKGQTVTLRCDPISGHDNLYWYRRVMGKEIKFLLHFVKESKQDESGMPNNRFLAERTGGTYSTLKVQPAELEDSGVYFCASSHGRTSGRIGETQYFGPGTRLLVL.

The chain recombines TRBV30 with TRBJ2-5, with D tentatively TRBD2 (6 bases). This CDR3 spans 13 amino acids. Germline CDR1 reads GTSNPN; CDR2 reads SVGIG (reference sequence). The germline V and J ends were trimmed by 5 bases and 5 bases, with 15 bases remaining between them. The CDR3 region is CAWAGSLQETQYF. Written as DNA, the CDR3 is TGTGCCTGGGCGGGGAGCCTCCAGGAGACCCAGTACTTC.

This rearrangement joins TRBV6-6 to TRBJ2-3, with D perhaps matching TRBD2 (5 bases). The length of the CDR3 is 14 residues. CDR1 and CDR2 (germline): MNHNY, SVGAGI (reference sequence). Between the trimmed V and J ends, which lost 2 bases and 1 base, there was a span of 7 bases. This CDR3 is CASSYQRGTDTQYF. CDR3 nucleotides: TGTGCCAGCAGTTACCAGAGGGGCACAGATACGCAGTATTTT.

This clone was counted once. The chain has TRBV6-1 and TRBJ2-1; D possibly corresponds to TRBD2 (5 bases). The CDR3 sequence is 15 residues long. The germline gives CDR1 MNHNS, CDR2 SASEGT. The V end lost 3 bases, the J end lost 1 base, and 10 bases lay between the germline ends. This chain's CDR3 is CASSDAGRSYNEQFF. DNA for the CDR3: TGTGCCAGCAGTGATGCGGGTAGGTCCTACAATGAGCAGTTCTTC.

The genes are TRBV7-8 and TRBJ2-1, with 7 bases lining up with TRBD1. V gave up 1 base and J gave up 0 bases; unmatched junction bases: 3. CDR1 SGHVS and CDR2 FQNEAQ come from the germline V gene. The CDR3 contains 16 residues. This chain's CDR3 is CASSLVGGPSYNEQFF. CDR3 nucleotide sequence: TGTGCCAGCAGCTTAGTAGGGGGCCCCTCCTACAATGAGCAGTTCTTC.

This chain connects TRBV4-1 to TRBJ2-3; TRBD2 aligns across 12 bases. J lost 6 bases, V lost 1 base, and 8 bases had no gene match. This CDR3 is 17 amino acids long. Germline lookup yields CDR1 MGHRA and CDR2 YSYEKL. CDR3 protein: CASSQVSSGGASDTQYF. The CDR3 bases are TGCGCCAGCAGCCAAGTTTCTAGCGGGGGGGCAAGTGATACGCAGTATTTT.

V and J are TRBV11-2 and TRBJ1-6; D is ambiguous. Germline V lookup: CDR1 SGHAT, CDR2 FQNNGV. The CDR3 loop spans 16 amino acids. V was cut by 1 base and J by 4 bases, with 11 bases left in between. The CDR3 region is CASSLGSRNYNSPLHF. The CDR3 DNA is TGTGCCAGCAGCTTAGGGTCCAGGAATTATAATTCACCCCTCCACTTT.

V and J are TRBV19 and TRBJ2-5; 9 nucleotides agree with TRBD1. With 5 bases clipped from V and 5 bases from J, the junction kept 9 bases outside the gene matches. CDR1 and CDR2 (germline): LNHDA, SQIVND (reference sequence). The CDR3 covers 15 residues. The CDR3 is CASSRGQGGRETQYF. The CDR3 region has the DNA TGTGCCAGTAGTCGGGGACAGGGCGGGCGGGAGACCCAGTACTTC.

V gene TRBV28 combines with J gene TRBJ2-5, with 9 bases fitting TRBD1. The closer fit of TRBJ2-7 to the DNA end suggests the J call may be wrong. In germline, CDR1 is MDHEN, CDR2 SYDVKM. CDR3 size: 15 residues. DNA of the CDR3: TGTGCCAGCAGGCGGACAGGGGTATCCGGGTACGAGCAGTACTTC. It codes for CASRRTGVSGYEQYF.

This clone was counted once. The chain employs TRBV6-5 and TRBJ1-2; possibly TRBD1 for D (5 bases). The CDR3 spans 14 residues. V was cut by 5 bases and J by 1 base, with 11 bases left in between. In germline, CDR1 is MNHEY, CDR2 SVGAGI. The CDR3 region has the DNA TGTGCCAGCAGTGGACATCCAAATAACTATGGCTACACCTTC. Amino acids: CASSGHPNNYGYTF.

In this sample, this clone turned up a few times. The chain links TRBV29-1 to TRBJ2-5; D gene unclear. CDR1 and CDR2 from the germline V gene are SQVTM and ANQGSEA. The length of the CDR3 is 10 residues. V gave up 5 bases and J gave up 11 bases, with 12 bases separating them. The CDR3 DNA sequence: TGCAGCGTTAGCCACCGTGAGCAGTACTTC. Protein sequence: CSVSHREQYF. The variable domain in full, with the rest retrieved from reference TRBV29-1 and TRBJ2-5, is SAVISQKPSRDICQRGTSLTIQCQVDSQVTMMFWYRQQPGQSLTLIATANQGSEATYESGFVIDKFPISRPNLTFSTLTVSNMSPEDSSIYLCSVSHREQYFGPGTRLLVL.